These 7 T cell receptor beta chains came from one sample sequenced in a study of T cell responses to AZD1222 COVID-19 vaccine. This table comes from immunoSEQ multiplex PCR, and its TCRdb copy is limited to in-frame clones, with some not included. The data contain around 180,000 clones, roughly 93% of them singletons. The source material was peripheral blood, sampled on day 0 of AZD1222 vaccination. All receptors derive from an adult in good health.

The J gene is TRBJ1-1, the V gene TRBV29-1; tentative D call: TRBD1 (5 bases). Between the trimmed V and J ends, which lost 4 bases and 8 bases, there was a span of 8 bases. The CDR3 has 10 amino acids. The germline CDR1 and CDR2 sequences are SQVTM and ANQGSEA. CDR3 bases: TGCAGCGTTGTGGGACCGGAAGCTTTCTTT. Translated: CSVVGPEAFF.

The chain is built from TRBV28 and TRBJ2-7; tentatively, D is TRBD2 (6 bases). The germline V gene has CDR1 MDHEN and CDR2 SYDVKM. Deletions cut 6 bases from V and 0 bases from J, with 15 bases between. This CDR3 is built from 15 residues. CDR3 loop: CASRSGLPLSYEQYF. As DNA, the CDR3 is TGTGCCAGCAGGTCGGGACTCCCACTCTCCTACGAGCAGTACTTC.

Written as DNA, the CDR3 is TGTGCCAGCAGCTTAGGTAGCGGGATTCGAACAGATACGCAGTATTTT. Encoded protein: CASSLGSGIRTDTQYF. The chain recombines TRBV7-9 with TRBJ2-3, with 8 bases matching TRBD2. CDR3 size: 16 residues. The V gene end was trimmed by 1 base and the J gene end by 3 bases; junction bases not matched to a gene: 6. CDR1 is SEHNR and CDR2 is FQNEAQ in the germline V gene (reference sequence).

The V call is TRBV29-1, the J call TRBJ1-1; unclear D gene. Germline V gene lookup returns CDR1 SQVTM and CDR2 ANQGSEA. CDR3 length equals 14 residues. The V end was cut by 4 bases, the J end by 0 bases, with 12 bases between. The CDR3 protein is CSVVGERMNTEAFF. As DNA, the CDR3 is TGCAGCGTTGTTGGTGAAAGGATGAACACTGAAGCTTTCTTT. Complete variable domain (other parts from reference TRBV29-1 and TRBJ1-1): SAVISQKPSRDICQRGTSLTIQCQVDSQVTMMFWYRQQPGQSLTLIATANQGSEATYESGFVIDKFPISRPNLTFSTLTVSNMSPEDSSIYLCSVVGERMNTEAFFGQGTRLTVV.

This clone has just one count. This sequence joins TRBV10-3 and TRBJ2-1; 7 positions agree with TRBD2. The germline V gene has CDR1 ENHRY and CDR2 SYGVKD. The CDR3 covers 14 residues. Germline trimming cut 4 bases from V and 0 bases from J; bases unmatched to any gene: 0. The CDR3 spells CAISGGSSYNEQFF. Written as DNA, the CDR3 is TGTGCCATCAGTGGCGGGAGCTCCTACAATGAGCAGTTCTTC.

The chain links TRBV5-1 to TRBJ2-7, with no clear D. Germline lookup yields CDR1 SGHRS and CDR2 YFSETQ. Trimming pared 0 bases from V and 7 bases from J, leaving 11 bases between. The CDR3 length is 13 residues. CDR3 DNA: TGCGCCAGCAGCTTGGTTGTACAGCATGAGCAGTACTTC. Amino acid sequence: CASSLVVQHEQYF.

V is TRBV19 and J is TRBJ2-7; D not certain. Germline lookup yields CDR1 LNHDA and CDR2 SQIVND (reference sequence). The CDR3 is 13 residues long. Trimming left V 5 bases short and J 0 bases short, with 8 bases between. This chain's CDR3 is CASSLSFSYEQYF. DNA of the CDR3: TGTGCCAGTAGTTTGAGTTTCTCCTACGAGCAGTACTTC.